A single sample is the source of the 11 T cell receptor beta chains below, sequenced in a study of blood T cells in healthy people across ages. Primed by a sample-barcoded 5' primer and a J-beta primer mix, a second PCR proceeded for 7 to 11 cycles. TCRdb processed the 5' RACE reads anew with MiXCR; each CDR3 protein has one entry. The sample includes around 1,100,000 distinct CDR3 sequences, around two fifths of them seen just once. Sequences were obtained from blood. The receptors here all came from a man in his late teens or twenties in good health.

This clonotype was observed a few times. CDR3: CASRGQGFTYEQYF. CDR3 sequence (DNA): TGTGCCAGCAGAGGACAGGGGTTTACCTACGAGCAGTACTTC. The chain couples TRBV6-6 to TRBJ2-7; 9 bases agree with TRBD1. V trimming: 6 bases; J trimming: 2 bases; junction bases outside the gene matches: 5. Germline CDR1 and CDR2: MNHNY and SVGAGI (reference sequence). CDR3 length: 14 amino acids.

With respect to this clonotype: At one end the junction does not follow the germline gene, possibly because of a read error. V is TRBV5-1 and J is TRBJ2-7, with D perhaps matching TRBD1 or TRBD2 (6 bases each). The closer fit of TRBJ2-1 to the DNA end suggests the J call may be wrong. Looked up from germline, CDR1 is SGHRS and CDR2 is YFSETQ. This CDR3 region has 17 residues. The CDR3 coding sequence is TGCGTCAGCAGCTTGGGAGGCAGGGGAAGCTCATACAATGAGCAGTTCTTC. It translates to CVSSLGGRGSSYNEQFF.

This chain joins TRBV7-8 and TRBJ1-4, with 10 bases aligning to TRBD1. V was clipped by 5 bases and J by 7 bases; unmatched bases: 7. Germline lookup yields CDR1 SGHVS and CDR2 FQNEAQ. The CDR3 contains 15 residues. The chain's CDR3 is CASSPKGQGSEKLFF. Written as DNA, the CDR3 is TGTGCCAGCAGCCCTAAGGGACAGGGGAGTGAAAAACTGTTTTTT.

The chain employs TRBV6-2 or TRBV6-3 and TRBJ1-5; no clear D gene. With 4 bases removed from V and 2 bases from J, the gap between germline ends came to 12 bases. Germline CDR1 is MNHEY and CDR2 is SVGEGT. The CDR3 runs to 15 residues. CDR3 amino acids: CASSWELGGNQPQHF. CDR3 in DNA: TGTGCCAGCAGTTGGGAGCTAGGAGGCAATCAGCCCCAGCATTTT.

This clonotype was seen more than once but under ten times. The chain links TRBV7-9 to TRBJ1-2, with TRBD1 identical over 8 bases. The length of the CDR3 is 15 residues. CDR1 SEHNR and CDR2 FQNEAQ come from the germline V gene (reference sequence). V gave up 3 bases and J gave up 0 bases; unmatched junction bases: 3. The CDR3 spells CASSLGTGTNYGYTF. In nucleotides, the CDR3 is TGTGCCAGCAGCTTGGGGACAGGAACTAACTATGGCTACACCTTC.

This clonotype has a count of ten or more. This sequence joins TRBV12-3 or TRBV12-4 and TRBJ2-3; weak D call: TRBD2 (7 bases). This CDR3 region has 14 residues. V shed 7 bases and J shed 5 bases, with 16 bases lying between them. This chain's CDR3 is CASIKGGAGDTQYF. DNA of the CDR3: TGTGCCAGCATTAAAGGGGGGGCGGGAGATACGCAGTATTTT.

This clonotype was counted only a few times. This rearrangement joins TRBV2 to TRBJ1-1, with D unclear. Germline CDR1 SNHLY, CDR2 FYNNEI. Trimming took off 1 base at V and 4 bases at J, with 7 bases between the two ends. This CDR3 has 13 residues. The CDR3 here is CASSEGWSTEAFF. The CDR3 region has the DNA TGTGCCAGCAGTGAAGGGTGGTCCACTGAAGCTTTCTTT.

CDR3 loop: CASRQDFLNEQFF. DNA of the CDR3: TGCGCCAGCAGACAGGACTTTCTTAATGAGCAGTTCTTC. The gene calls are TRBV5-1 and TRBJ2-1; D may correspond to TRBD1 or TRBD2 (5 bases each). The V and J ends lost 5 bases and 7 bases respectively, with 13 bases between them. CDR1 and CDR2 from the germline V gene are SGHRS and YFSETQ. This CDR3 is 13 amino acids long.

The gene calls are TRBV4-3 and TRBJ2-3; TRBD2 is a possible D gene (6 bases). CDR3 size: 14 residues. Germline CDR1 is LGHNA and CDR2 is YSLEER. Deletions cut 8 bases from V and 2 bases from J, with 14 bases between. The CDR3 DNA sequence: TGCGCCAGCCAAGGAGGCGGGGACACAGATACGCAGTATTTT. Its translation is CASQGGGDTDTQYF.

The chain is built from TRBV6-6 and TRBJ1-1; D is unresolved. Germline loops: CDR1 MNHNY, CDR2 SVGAGI (reference sequence). The CDR3 totals 11 residues. Trimming took 7 bases from V and 6 from J, leaving 9 bases between them. CDR3 amino acids: CASTTVAEAFF. CDR3 in DNA: TGTGCCAGCACGACGGTTGCTGAAGCTTTCTTT.

Notes on this clonotype: A read error may account for a junction end that differs from germline. The chain employs TRBV15 and TRBJ1-2; no clear D. The CDR3 runs 13 residues. Per the germline V gene, CDR1 is LNHNV and CDR2 is YYDKDF (reference sequence). The CDR3 loop reads CTTSRDSYMGYTF. CDR3 nucleotides: TGTACCACCAGCAGAGATTCATACATGGGCTACACCTTC.